Listed here are 2 T cell receptor beta chains from one sample, sequenced in a study of blood T cell repertoires in COVID-19. The repertoire was sequenced with immunoSEQ multiplex PCR; TCRdb's copy has only in-frame clones and lacks some. This sample has fewer than 350,000 clones, with over 80% found just once. Input material: PBMCs or T cells enriched from blood (not recorded which). The receptors were gathered from a woman aged 30 to 39 with acute COVID-19.

The chain has TRBV19 and TRBJ1-5; TRBD1 might be the D (5 bases). The CDR3 has 13 residues. Germline V gene lookup returns CDR1 LNHDA and CDR2 SQIVND (reference sequence). Trimming took off 3 bases at V and 12 bases at J, with 15 bases between the two ends. CDR3 in DNA: TGTGCCAGTAGTATGGGGGTAAAGGAGGGCCAGCATTTT. Translating gives CASSMGVKEGQHF. Looking up the rest from reference TRBV19 and TRBJ1-5 gives the full variable domain: DGGITQSPKYLFRKEGQNVTLSCEQNLNHDAMYWYRQDPGQGLRLIYYSQIVNDFQKGDIAEGYSVSREKKESFPLTVTSAQKNPTAFYLCASSMGVKEGQHFGDGTRLSIL.

This chain joins TRBV29-1 and TRBJ2-2; 10 bases line up with TRBD1. The CDR3 extends over 15 amino acids. The junction had 6 bases not matched to a gene; V was cut back by 6 bases and J by 2 bases. CDR1 and CDR2 from the germline V gene are SQVTM and ANQGSEA. For the CDR3, the DNA is TGCAGCGTCCAGGGACAGGGGTATAACACCGGGGAGCTGTTTTTT. Amino acid sequence: CSVQGQGYNTGELFF.